One and the same sample provided the 10 T cell receptor beta chains below, sequenced in a study of blood T cell repertoires in COVID-19. The repertoire was sequenced with immunoSEQ multiplex PCR; TCRdb's copy has only in-frame clones and lacks some. The table records under 300,000 clones, roughly 84% of them present only once. Sequencing was done on a sample of peripheral blood. The receptors were gathered from a woman aged 35 to 49 with active or convalescent COVID-19.

V and J are TRBV29-1 and TRBJ1-1; 7 nucleotides agree with TRBD1. V lost 4 bases to trimming and J lost 1 base; unmatched junction nucleotides: 9. CDR1 is SQVTM, CDR2 ANQGSEA, per germline. The CDR3 contains 15 residues. The CDR3 DNA follows: TGCAGCGTTGTCAACACAGGGGTTACGAACACTGAAGCTTTCTTT. This sequence encodes CSVVNTGVTNTEAFF.

This clone was seen a handful of times. V usage is TRBV3-1 (or the pseudogene TRBV3-2) and J usage is TRBJ2-5; tentative D call: TRBD2 (6 bases). This CDR3 comprises 14 residues. Trimming took off 3 bases at V and 4 bases at J, with 12 bases between the two ends. The germline CDR1 and CDR2 sequences are LGHDT and YNNKEL (reference sequence). CDR3 DNA sequence: TGTGCCAGCAGCCACGCCTACGGGGGAGAGACCCAGTACTTC. Translated, it gives CASSHAYGGETQYF.

This clone was seen a handful of times. J is TRBJ2-5 and V is TRBV20-1; 10 positions match TRBD2. This CDR3 region has 13 residues. Germline V gene data show CDR1 as DFQATT and CDR2 as SNEGSKA (reference sequence). V trimming: 3 bases; J trimming: 5 bases; junction bases outside the gene matches: 3. CDR3: CSASLAGDETQYF. CDR3 bases: TGCAGTGCTAGTCTAGCGGGGGATGAGACCCAGTACTTC.

The chain combines TRBV4-1 with TRBJ1-2; D not certain. V dropped 0 bases and J dropped 8 bases, with 7 bases sitting between them. Looked up from germline, CDR1 is MGHRA and CDR2 is YSYEKL. The CDR3 has 12 residues. The CDR3 DNA reads as TGCGCCAGCAGCCAAGACGGGGTCGGCTACACCTTC. As protein: CASSQDGVGYTF.

V gene TRBV4-1 combines with J gene TRBJ2-1; no reliable D call. V was pared by 1 base and J by 6 bases, with 13 bases between. Germline CDR1 MGHRA, CDR2 YSYEKL. The CDR3 is 15 amino acids. The CDR3 protein is CASSQASPSRNEQFF. The CDR3 DNA follows: TGCGCCAGCAGCCAAGCGTCCCCGAGCCGCAATGAGCAGTTCTTC.

J is TRBJ2-6 and V is TRBV28; D is uncertain. Germline lookup yields CDR1 MDHEN and CDR2 SYDVKM. Trimming cost V 4 bases and J 1 base, with 20 bases left between them. The length of the CDR3 is 19 residues. The CDR3 bases are TGTGCCAGCAGTTCACCTCAATACCCCCCTAGGTCTGGGGCCAACGTCCTGACTTTC. This codes for CASSSPQYPPRSGANVLTF.

The chain carries TRBV9 and TRBJ1-1; the D is unclear. The CDR3 is 15 residues long. Trimming removed 0 bases from V and 5 bases from J, with 14 bases in between. Germline V gene data show CDR1 as SGDLS and CDR2 as YYNGEE. The CDR3 DNA follows: TGTGCCAGCAGCGTAGTTGCGACGGGGAGTACTGAAGCTTTCTTT. Amino acids: CASSVVATGSTEAFF. Variable domain in full (rest from reference TRBV9 and TRBJ1-1): DSGVTQTPKHLITATGQRVTLRCSPRSGDLSVYWYQQSLDQGLQFLIQYYNGEERAKGNILERFSAQQFPDLHSELNLSSLELGDSALYFCASSVVATGSTEAFFGQGTRLTVV.

The chain couples TRBV10-1 to TRBJ1-1; TRBD1 matches 7 bases. This CDR3 region has 14 residues. V lost 0 bases and J lost 5; bases outside the gene matches: 3. The V gene's germline CDR1 is WNHNN and CDR2 SYGVQD (reference sequence). In DNA form, the CDR3 reads TGCGCCAGCAGTGAGTCGAGGGGGCAAACTGAAGCTTTCTTT. Amino acid sequence: CASSESRGQTEAFF.

V gene TRBV9 combines with J gene TRBJ1-3, with 11 nucleotides matching TRBD1. The ends lost 0 bases at V and 5 bases at J; junction bases unmatched: 4. The germline V gene encodes CDR1 SGDLS and CDR2 YYNGEE. This CDR3 has 16 residues. The CDR3 is CASSVEDRGLRNTIYF. The CDR3 DNA is TGTGCCAGCAGCGTAGAGGACAGGGGGCTTAGAAACACCATATATTTT.

This rearrangement joins TRBV28 to TRBJ2-3; 7 bases align to TRBD2. V dropped 3 bases and J dropped 0; count of bases not matched to a gene: 3. CDR3 length equals 15 residues. Per germline, CDR1 MDHEN and CDR2 SYDVKM. CDR3 in DNA: TGTGCCAGCAGTTTCGGGGGAGGGAGCACAGATACGCAGTATTTT. It encodes CASSFGGGSTDTQYF.